This T cell receptor (beta chain) was captured in a study of T cell responses to AZD1222 COVID-19 vaccine. Germline V gives CDR1 GTSNPN, CDR2 SVGIG (reference sequence). The CDR3 spans 15 residues. With 1 base removed from V and 3 bases from J, the gap between germline ends came to 13 bases. This clone was seen only a few times. Its antigen remains unknown. The study, taken as a whole, reports: Variant regions that are unmutated are reportedly the target of nearly half of spike-specific TCRs. The study identified only six AZD1222 recipients as seropositive at baseline.

Generated by immunoSEQ multiplex PCR, the TCRdb table keeps only in-frame clones and is missing some. In the table there are about 90,000 clones, approximately 90% of which are singletons. Material: peripheral blood, obtained 28 days after the second AZD1222 dose. The chain uses TRBV30 and TRBJ1-5; weak D call: TRBD1 (5 bases). This sequence originates from an adult who received the AZD1222 COVID-19 vaccine. CDR3 nucleotides: TGTGCCTGGAGTGCAGGGCCAGCAAACAATCAGCCCCAGCATTTT. Protein product: CAWSAGPANNQPQHF.